This TCR beta chain was retrieved from a study of T cells in Graves' hyperthyroidism and ophthalmopathy. Broader study findings: Among thyroid clonotypes expanded above 0.001, most also appeared in blood.

Trimming took 4 bases from V and 9 from J, leaving 9 bases between them. The V gene's germline CDR1 is SGDLS and CDR2 YYNGEE. This CDR3 region has 11 residues. The study excluded patients with uncontrolled infection, other autoimmune disease, pregnancy or lactation. Diagnoses were made from clinical symptoms, serum measures (thyroxine and TRAb), thyroid ultrasound and orbital computed tomography. PBMCs were collected from an approximately 9.3 ml volume of fresh peripheral blood. Amplification of TCR beta CDR3 regions was performed using RNA transcripts as template. First-round RT-PCR with HTBI primers amplified the TCR CDR3 region. TCRdb processed the multiplex PCR reads anew with MiXCR; each CDR3 protein has one entry. The sample shows over 500,000 distinct CDR3 sequences, roughly 18% of them seen only once. As for this clonotype: As yet, its antigen is unknown.

The TCR comes from a woman under 30 with Graves' ophthalmopathy. The J gene is TRBJ2-3, the V gene TRBV9; no clear D. The specimen was blood. The CDR3 region is CASSRTLTQYF. Here the CDR3 DNA reads TGTGCCAGCAGCCGGACCTTAACGCAGTATTTT.